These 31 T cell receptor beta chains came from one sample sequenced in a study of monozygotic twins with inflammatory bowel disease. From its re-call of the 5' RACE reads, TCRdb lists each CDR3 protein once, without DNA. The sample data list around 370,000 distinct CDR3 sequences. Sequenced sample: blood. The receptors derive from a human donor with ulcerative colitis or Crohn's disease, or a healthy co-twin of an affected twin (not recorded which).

The CDR3 reads CASSISGAGNTIYF. The rearrangement uses TRBV19 and TRBJ1-3. This CDR3 is built from 14 residues. Per germline, CDR1 LNHDA and CDR2 SQIVND (reference sequence).

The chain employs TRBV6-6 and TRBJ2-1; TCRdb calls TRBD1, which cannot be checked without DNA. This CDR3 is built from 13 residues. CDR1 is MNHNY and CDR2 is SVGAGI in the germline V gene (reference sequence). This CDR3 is CASSSYGGNEQFF.

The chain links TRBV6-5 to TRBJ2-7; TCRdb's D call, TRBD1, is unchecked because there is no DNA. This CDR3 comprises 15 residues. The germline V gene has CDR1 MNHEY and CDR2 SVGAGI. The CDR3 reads CASSYPGQGAYEQYF.

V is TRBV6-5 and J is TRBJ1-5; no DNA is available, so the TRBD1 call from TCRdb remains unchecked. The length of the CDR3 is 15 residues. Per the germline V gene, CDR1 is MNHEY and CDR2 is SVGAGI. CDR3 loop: CASSRLGQGNQPQHF.

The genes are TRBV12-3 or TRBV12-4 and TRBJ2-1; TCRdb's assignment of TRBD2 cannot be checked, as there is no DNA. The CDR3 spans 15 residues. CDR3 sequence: CASSTLAGRNNEQFF.

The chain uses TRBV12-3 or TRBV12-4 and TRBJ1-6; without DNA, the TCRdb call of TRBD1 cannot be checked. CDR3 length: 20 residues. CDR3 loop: CASSSNRDGLRYSYNSPLHF.

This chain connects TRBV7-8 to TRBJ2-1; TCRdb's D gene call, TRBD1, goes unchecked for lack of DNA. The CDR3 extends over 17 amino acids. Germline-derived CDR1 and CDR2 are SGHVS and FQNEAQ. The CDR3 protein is CASSLALGGNSYNEQFF.

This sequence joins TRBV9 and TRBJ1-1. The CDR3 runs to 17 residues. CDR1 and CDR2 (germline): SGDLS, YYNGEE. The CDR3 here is CASSVVVGSRRNTEAFF.

CDR3 protein: CASSFLGKFTEAFF. The chain has TRBV5-5 and TRBJ1-1. The length of the CDR3 is 14 residues. Germline values: CDR1 SGHKS, CDR2 YYEKEE (reference sequence).

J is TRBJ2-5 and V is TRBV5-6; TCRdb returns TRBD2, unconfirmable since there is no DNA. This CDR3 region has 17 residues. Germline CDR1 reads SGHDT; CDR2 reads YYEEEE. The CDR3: CASNPRRASGYRETQYF.

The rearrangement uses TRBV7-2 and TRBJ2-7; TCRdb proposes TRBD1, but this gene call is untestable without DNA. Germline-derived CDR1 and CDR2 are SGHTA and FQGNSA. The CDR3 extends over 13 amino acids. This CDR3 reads CASVDRVTYEQYF.

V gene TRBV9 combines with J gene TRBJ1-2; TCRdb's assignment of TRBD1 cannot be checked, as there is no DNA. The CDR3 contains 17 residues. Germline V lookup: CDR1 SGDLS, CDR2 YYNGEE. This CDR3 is CASSVDRDRGPNYGYTF.

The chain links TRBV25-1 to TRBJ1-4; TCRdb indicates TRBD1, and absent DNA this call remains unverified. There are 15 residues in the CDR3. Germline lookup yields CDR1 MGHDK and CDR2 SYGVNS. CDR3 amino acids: CASSESGQGGEKLFF.

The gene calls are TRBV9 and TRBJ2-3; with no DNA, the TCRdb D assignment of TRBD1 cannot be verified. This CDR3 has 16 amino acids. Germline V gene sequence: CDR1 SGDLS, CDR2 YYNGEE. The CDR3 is CASSVSGRGNTDTQYF.

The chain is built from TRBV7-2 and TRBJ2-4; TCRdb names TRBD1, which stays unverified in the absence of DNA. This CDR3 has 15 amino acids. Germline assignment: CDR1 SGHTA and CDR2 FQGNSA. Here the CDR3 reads CASSLAGTGQHIQYF.

The CDR3 protein is CASSSETPTGVVGANVLTF. This chain joins TRBV12-3 or TRBV12-4 and TRBJ2-6; TCRdb's D gene call, TRBD1, goes unchecked for lack of DNA. The CDR3 runs to 19 residues.

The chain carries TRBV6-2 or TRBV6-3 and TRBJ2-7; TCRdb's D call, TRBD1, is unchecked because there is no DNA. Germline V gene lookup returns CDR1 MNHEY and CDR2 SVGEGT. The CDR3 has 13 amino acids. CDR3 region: CASSWTPTYEQYF.

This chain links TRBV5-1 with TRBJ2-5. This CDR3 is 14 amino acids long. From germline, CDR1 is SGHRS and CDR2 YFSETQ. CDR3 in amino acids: CASSAGVIQETQYF.

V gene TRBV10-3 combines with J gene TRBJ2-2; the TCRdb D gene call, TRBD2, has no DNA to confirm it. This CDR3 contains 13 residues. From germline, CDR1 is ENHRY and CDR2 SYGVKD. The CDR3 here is CATGGETTGELFF.

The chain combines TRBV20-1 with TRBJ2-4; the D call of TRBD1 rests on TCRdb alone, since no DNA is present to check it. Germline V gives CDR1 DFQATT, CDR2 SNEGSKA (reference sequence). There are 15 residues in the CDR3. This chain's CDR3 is CSAGLQGAGKNIQYF.

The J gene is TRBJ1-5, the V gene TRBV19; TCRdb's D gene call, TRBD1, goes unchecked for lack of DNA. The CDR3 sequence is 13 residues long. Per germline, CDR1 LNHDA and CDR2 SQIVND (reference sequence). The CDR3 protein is CASSIPGSQPQHF.

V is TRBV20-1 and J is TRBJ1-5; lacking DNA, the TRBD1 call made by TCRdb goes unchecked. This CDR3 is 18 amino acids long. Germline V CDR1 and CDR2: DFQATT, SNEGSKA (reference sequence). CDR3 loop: CSARDGAKGQGGNQPQHF.

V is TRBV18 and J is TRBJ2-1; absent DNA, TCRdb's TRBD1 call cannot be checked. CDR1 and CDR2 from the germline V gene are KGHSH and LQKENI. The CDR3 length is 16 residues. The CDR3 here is CASSPRQLDLTNEQFF.

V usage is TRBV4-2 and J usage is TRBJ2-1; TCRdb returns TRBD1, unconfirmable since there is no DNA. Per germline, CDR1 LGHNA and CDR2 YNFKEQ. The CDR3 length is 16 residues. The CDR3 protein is CASSAQGTDIRNEQFF.

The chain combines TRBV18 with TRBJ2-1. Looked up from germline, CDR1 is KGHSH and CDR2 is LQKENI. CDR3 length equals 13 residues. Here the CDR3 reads CASSPLGQWEQFF.

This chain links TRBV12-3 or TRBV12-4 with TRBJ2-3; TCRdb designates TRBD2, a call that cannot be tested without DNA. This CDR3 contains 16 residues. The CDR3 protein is CASSFLSGENTDTQYF.

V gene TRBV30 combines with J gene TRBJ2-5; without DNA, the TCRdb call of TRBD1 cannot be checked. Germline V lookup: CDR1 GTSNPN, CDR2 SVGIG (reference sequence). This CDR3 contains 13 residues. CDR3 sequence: CAWSGGAQETQYF.

The CDR3 is CASSHTGQNTIYF. The chain employs TRBV4-3 and TRBJ1-3; TCRdb returns TRBD1, unconfirmable since there is no DNA. Germline values: CDR1 LGHNA, CDR2 YSLEER. This CDR3 has 13 residues.

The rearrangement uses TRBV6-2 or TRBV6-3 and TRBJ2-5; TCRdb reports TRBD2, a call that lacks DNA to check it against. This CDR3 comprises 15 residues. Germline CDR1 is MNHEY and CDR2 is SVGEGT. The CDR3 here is CASSSAGTSGETQYF.

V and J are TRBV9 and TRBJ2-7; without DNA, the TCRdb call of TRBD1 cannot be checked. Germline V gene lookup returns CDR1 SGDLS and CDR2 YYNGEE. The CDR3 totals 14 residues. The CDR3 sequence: CASGPRTGAYEQYF.

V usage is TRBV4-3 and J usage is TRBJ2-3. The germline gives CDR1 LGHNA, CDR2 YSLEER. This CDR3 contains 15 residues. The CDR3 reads CASSQDSQDEDTQYF.